The clone carrying this TCR beta chain was counted a single time. The record originates from a study of blood T cell repertoires in COVID-19. The CDR3 extends over 15 amino acids. Trimming shortened V by 4 bases and J by 7 bases, and 19 bases separated the two germline ends. Germline-derived CDR1 and CDR2 are LNHDA and SQIVND (reference sequence). Sequenced by immunoSEQ multiplex PCR; TCRdb stores in-frame clones only, minus some. The table shows roughly 100,000 clones, with roughly four fifths occurring only once. The clonotype was recovered from a middle-aged man with active or convalescent COVID-19. Sequencing input: peripheral blood. V gene TRBV19 combines with J gene TRBJ1-2; a weak D match, TRBD1 (5 bases). The CDR3 sequence: CASSNPQGGSSGYTF. In nucleotides, the CDR3 is TGTGCCAGTAGTAACCCCCAGGGAGGGTCAAGTGGCTACACCTTC. Filled out from reference TRBV19 and TRBJ1-2, the complete variable domain reads DGGITQSPKYLFRKEGQNVTLSCEQNLNHDAMYWYRQDPGQGLRLIYYSQIVNDFQKGDIAEGYSVSREKKESFPLTVTSAQKNPTAFYLCASSNPQGGSSGYTFGSGTRLTVV.